This T cell receptor (beta chain) appears in the sequencing data of a study of blood T cell repertoires in COVID-19. The CDR3 spans 14 residues. Germline CDR1 reads LNHDA; CDR2 reads SQIVND (reference sequence). V lost 6 bases and J lost 4; bases outside the gene matches: 6. The method was immunoSEQ multiplex PCR; TCRdb's version includes in-frame clones alone and lacks a portion of them. Altogether a few hundred thousand clones are present, 90% being singletons, with the ten largest covering 1.5% to 2%. Sequences were obtained from PBMCs or T cells enriched from blood (not recorded which). The chain employs TRBV19 and TRBJ2-3; 8 bases are shared with TRBD1. The clonotype was recovered from a woman aged 18-30 years with acute COVID-19. The CDR3 loop is CASRSGQGPDTQYF. Here the CDR3 DNA reads TGTGCCAGTAGATCCGGACAGGGCCCAGATACGCAGTATTTT.